This is a list of T cell receptor beta chains from one sample in a study of OX40 agonist ivuxolimab in advanced cancers. Assay used: immunoSEQ multiplex PCR; TCRdb lists only in-frame clones, some missing. The table records tens of thousands of clones, over 85% of them present only once. Sample: CD4+ or CD8+ T cells sorted from blood, taken in a trial of the OX40 agonist ivuxolimab. All receptors come from an adult with an advanced solid tumor such as melanoma, head and neck, liver or kidney cancer. The CDR3 runs from the conserved cysteine through the conserved F or W. The order of the fields is clone size, V gene, J gene, D gene, CDR3 protein, CDR3 DNA. D genes are given only for firm matches. Not all rows give a size; the values are once, few, many and, for expanded clones, a class.

.	TRBV19	TRBJ1-5	.	CASSIGGAVNQPQHF	TGTGCCAGTAGTATAGGTGGTGCAGTCAATCAGCCCCAGCATTTT
once	TRBV19	TRBJ2-5	TRBD2	CASKKGTSGGEQETQYF	TGTGCCAGTAAAAAGGGGACTAGCGGGGGAGAGCAAGAGACCCAGTACTTC
.	TRBV6-5	TRBJ2-1	.	CASSYSEGPSYNEQFF	TGTGCCAGCAGTTACTCTGAGGGGCCTTCCTACAATGAGCAGTTCTTC
.	TRBV27	TRBJ2-7	TRBD2	CASRPLSAGGTHEQYF	TGTGCCAGCCGACCCCTTTCAGCGGGAGGGACCCACGAGCAGTACTTC
.	TRBV19	TRBJ1-4	.	CASSYQGSNEKLFF	TGTGCCAGTAGTTACCAAGGGAGTAATGAAAAACTGTTTTTT
.	TRBV5-1	TRBJ2-7	.	CASSLPGTPEQYF	TGCGCCAGCAGCTTACCCGGGACTCCTGAGCAGTACTTC
.	TRBV29-1	TRBJ2-7	TRBD1	CSVRTGPYEQYF	TGCAGCGTTCGGACAGGGCCCTACGAGCAGTACTTC
.	TRBV21-1	TRBJ2-7	.	CASSPGEQGTYEQYF	TGTGCCAGCAGCCCAGGGGAGCAGGGAACCTACGAGCAGTACTTC
.	TRBV7-3	TRBJ2-3	.	CASSRTVGVGTDTQYF	TGTGCCAGCAGTCGAACCGTGGGGGTGGGCACAGATACGCAGTATTTT
.	TRBV27	TRBJ2-1	.	CAVNHRTTSSYNEQFF	TGTGCCGTAAACCACCGGACAACGAGCTCCTACAATGAGCAGTTCTTC
.	TRBV6-1	TRBJ1-3	.	CASSASVIGNTIYF	TGTGCCAGCAGTGCTTCTGTAATTGGAAACACCATATATTTT
.	TRBV5-1	TRBJ2-2	TRBD1	CASSFRDRVGGTGELFF	TGCGCCAGCAGCTTCCGGGACAGGGTTGGAGGAACCGGGGAGCTGTTTTTT
.	TRBV11-3	TRBJ2-1	TRBD2	CASSLGTSGGNEQFF	TGTGCCAGCAGCTTAGGGACTAGCGGGGGGAATGAGCAGTTCTTC
once	TRBV2	TRBJ2-7	TRBD1	CASRVGTAYEQYF	TGTGCCAGCAGGGTAGGGACAGCCTACGAGCAGTACTTC
.	TRBV27	TRBJ1-2	.	CASSNGVRGIGYTF	TGTGCCAGCAGCAATGGGGTTAGGGGAATCGGCTACACCTTC
.	TRBV19	TRBJ2-5	TRBD1	CASSIGQVQETQYF	TGTGCCAGTAGTATTGGACAGGTTCAAGAGACCCAGTACTTC
.	TRBV18	TRBJ1-1	TRBD1	CASSPRTGGKNTEAFF	TGTGCCAGCTCACCAAGGACAGGGGGGAAGAACACTGAAGCTTTCTTT
.	TRBV6-5	TRBJ2-1	TRBD1	CASSYLGTGTYNEQFF	TGTGCCAGCAGTTACCTCGGGACAGGGACATACAATGAGCAGTTCTTC
.	TRBV6-6	TRBJ1-2	.	CASSPTGRGGGYTF	TGTGCCAGCAGTCCCACAGGGCGTGGTGGTGGCTACACCTTC
.	TRBV4-1	TRBJ1-1	.	CASSRSGTEAFF	TGCGCCAGCAGCCGTTCCGGCACTGAAGCTTTCTTT
.	TRBV11-3	TRBJ2-7	.	CASSPGRNYEQYF	TGTGCCAGCAGCCCCGGACGGAACTACGAGCAGTACTTC
.	TRBV2	TRBJ1-6	.	CASSESDRDRSLHF	TGTGCCAGCAGTGAGTCGGACCGTGATAGATCCCTCCACTTT
.	TRBV6-6	TRBJ2-4	.	CASRGGAKNIQYF	TGTGCCAGCAGAGGGGGGGCCAAAAACATTCAGTACTTC
.	TRBV6-1	TRBJ2-7	TRBD2	CASREASGSYEQYF	TGTGCCAGCAGGGAGGCTAGCGGGAGCTACGAGCAGTACTTC
.	TRBV7-8	TRBJ2-2	.	CASPLPGRGFTGELFF	TGTGCCAGCCCCCTGCCAGGAAGAGGATTCACCGGGGAGCTGTTTTTT
.	TRBV18	TRBJ2-5	.	CASSQVQETQYF	TGTGCCAGCTCACAAGTCCAAGAGACCCAGTACTTC
.	TRBV16	TRBJ1-2	TRBD1	CASSPAGTGGFGYTF	TGTGCCAGCAGCCCCGCCGGGACAGGGGGTTTTGGCTACACCTTC
.	TRBV7-9	TRBJ2-7	.	CASSLRGAGEQYF	TGTGCCAGCAGCTTACGCGGGGCTGGCGAGCAGTACTTC
.	TRBV18	TRBJ2-5	.	CASSLIQETQYF	TGTGCCAGCTCACTAATACAAGAGACCCAGTACTTC
.	TRBV5-1	TRBJ2-5	TRBD2	CASSYSGGRQETQYF	TGCGCCAGCAGCTATAGCGGGGGCCGACAAGAGACCCAGTACTTC
once	TRBV19	TRBJ1-5	.	CASNQGDNQPQHF	TGTGCCAGTAATCAGGGAGACAATCAGCCCCAGCATTTT
.	TRBV28	TRBJ2-2	TRBD2	CASSLGGLAGYTGELFF	TGTGCCAGCAGTTTAGGGGGACTAGCGGGTTACACCGGGGAGCTGTTTTTT